The 32 T cell receptor beta chains listed next were all sequenced from one sample in a study of cytomegalovirus exposure and HLA in healthy donors. PCR was performed using 60 Vbeta and 13 Jbeta primers. Using immunoSEQ multiplex PCR, the repertoire was profiled, and TCRdb retains in-frame clones only, with some absent. The table lists around 260,000 clones, approximately 80% of them singletons. Material: PBMCs. The receptor source for this set is a girl aged 2-10 years in good health and CMV-seronegative.

The chain carries TRBV28 and TRBJ2-3; weak D call: TRBD2 (5 bases). V lost 5 bases, J lost 2 bases, and 8 bases lay in between. The CDR3 spans 13 residues. Germline-derived CDR1 and CDR2 are MDHEN and SYDVKM. The CDR3 sequence: CASSGSYTDTQYF. CDR3 nucleotide sequence: TGTGCCAGCAGTGGGAGCTACACAGATACGCAGTATTTT.

V is TRBV9 and J is TRBJ2-7; 7 nucleotides agree with TRBD1. J was trimmed by 4 bases and V by 2 bases; bases with no gene match: 6. The germline gives CDR1 SGDLS, CDR2 YYNGEE. This CDR3 spans 14 amino acids. The CDR3 DNA is TGTGCCAGCAGCGTCGGGACAGAAGTTTACGAGCAGTACTTC. The encoded protein is CASSVGTEVYEQYF.

The rearrangement uses TRBV7-6 and TRBJ2-3, with 8 bases aligning to TRBD2. V was clipped by 6 bases and J by 2 bases; unmatched bases: 13. CDR3 length: 17 residues. Per germline, CDR1 SGHVS and CDR2 FNYEAQ. CDR3 region: CASRHTTGTRFTDTQYF. The CDR3 DNA is TGTGCCAGCAGACATACTACCGGGACTAGGTTCACAGATACGCAGTATTTT.

The chain couples TRBV10-1 to TRBJ1-4; D gene ambiguous. Trimming stripped 6 bases from V and 8 bases from J, with 10 bases between. The length of the CDR3 is 12 residues. Per germline, CDR1 WNHNN and CDR2 SYGVQD (reference sequence). CDR3 sequence: CASSQLGEKLFF. The CDR3 DNA follows: TGCGCCAGCAGCCAACTAGGGGAAAAACTGTTTTTT.

This chain connects TRBV6-1 to TRBJ1-2, with a tentative D call TRBD1 (5 bases). The CDR3 contains 13 residues. Germline-derived CDR1 and CDR2 are MNHNS and SASEGT. The ends were cut back, 5 bases at V and 8 bases at J, with 15 bases in the middle. CDR3 loop: CASSPGGSRGYTF. In DNA, the CDR3 is TGTGCCAGCAGTCCCGGGGGTAGCAGGGGCTACACCTTC.

The CDR3 DNA reads TGTGCCAGTAAGAGTAACAGAAACTCCCCCTATGGCTACACCTTC. The encoded protein is CASKSNRNSPYGYTF. The chain combines TRBV19 with TRBJ1-2, with D unresolved. V was cut by 7 bases and J by 4 bases, with 19 bases left in between. Germline V gene sequence: CDR1 LNHDA, CDR2 SQIVND (reference sequence). This CDR3 is 15 amino acids long.

The gene calls are TRBV6-5 and TRBJ2-3; D gene ambiguous. This CDR3 is 13 amino acids long. Germline lookup yields CDR1 MNHEY and CDR2 SVGAGI. For the CDR3, the DNA is TGTGCGACCGGGTCCCACATGACAGATACGCAGTATTTT. Translating it yields CATGSHMTDTQYF.

J is TRBJ2-7 and V is TRBV5-6, with TRBD2 as a possible D gene (6 bases). CDR1 is SGHDT, CDR2 YYEEEE, per germline. Trimming took off 6 bases at V and 0 bases at J, with 22 bases between the two ends. The CDR3 loop spans 17 amino acids. Here the CDR3 reads CASTSEKDLGLSYEQYF. The CDR3 region has the DNA TGTGCCAGCACCTCAGAAAAGGACCTGGGACTCTCCTACGAGCAGTACTTC. Variable domain in full (rest from reference TRBV5-6 and TRBJ2-7): DAGVTQSPTHLIKTRGQQVTLRCSPKSGHDTVSWYQQALGQGPQFIFQYYEEEERQRGNFPDRFSGHQFPNYSSELNVNALLLGDSALYLCASTSEKDLGLSYEQYFGPGTRLTVT.

Only a few counts were recorded for this clone. The rearrangement links TRBV7-9 to TRBJ2-3, with 9 bases matching TRBD2. There are 15 residues in the CDR3. Trimming at V came to 8 bases and at J to 4 bases, leaving 10 bases not matched to a gene. Germline V lookup: CDR1 SEHNR, CDR2 FQNEAQ (reference sequence). The DNA of the CDR3 is TGTGCCAGCGCCCGTGGACTAGCGTATCCAGATACGCAGTATTTT. This codes for CASARGLAYPDTQYF.

V usage is TRBV15 and J usage is TRBJ2-1, with D tentatively TRBD2 (6 bases). The CDR3 has 17 residues. V was pared by 1 base and J by 7 bases, with 20 bases between. Germline lookup yields CDR1 LNHNV and CDR2 YYDKDF (reference sequence). This chain's CDR3 is CATSRAIGRINTNEQFF. The CDR3 region has the DNA TGTGCCACCAGCAGAGCGATAGGGAGGATCAACACGAATGAGCAGTTCTTC.

This clone was seen just once. The chain is built from TRBV12-2 and TRBJ2-3; the table gives TRBD2 as D, unverified against the DNA. TRBV12-2 is given as a pseudogene. The CDR3 is made up of 23 amino acids. CDR3 nucleotide sequence: TGTGCAAGTCGCCTAGAGGTCCGTCTCGTCGGGACTAGCGGCTTCTGTAGCACAGATACGCAGTATTTT. Residues: CASRLEVRLVGTSGFCSTDTQYF.

A single count supports this clone. J is TRBJ2-1 and V is TRBV7-3; tentatively, D is TRBD2 (6 bases). The CDR3 runs 14 residues. Trimming took off 3 bases at V and 7 bases at J, with 13 bases between the two ends. Germline V gives CDR1 SGHTA, CDR2 FQGTGA. This CDR3 reads CASSFGGGVNEQFF. CDR3 DNA: TGTGCCAGCAGCTTTGGAGGCGGGGTAAATGAGCAGTTCTTC.

V and J are TRBV10-3 and TRBJ2-2; D not resolved. Per germline, CDR1 ENHRY and CDR2 SYGVKD. Trimming removed 3 bases from V and 7 bases from J, with 9 bases in between. The CDR3 contains 13 residues. CDR3 nucleotides: TGTGCCATCAGTGAAGTTGGCAACGGGGAGCTGTTTTTT. It translates to CAISEVGNGELFF.

V and J are TRBV11-2 and TRBJ2-5; D is unresolved. There are 14 residues in the CDR3. In germline, CDR1 is SGHAT, CDR2 FQNNGV. V was trimmed by 2 bases and J by 4 bases, leaving 11 bases between them. The CDR3, as DNA: TGTGCCAGCAGCTTAAGTACAAATGGAGAGACCCAGTACTTC. Residues: CASSLSTNGETQYF.

The CDR3, as DNA: TGTGCCAGCAGCCTCCCTCCCTGGGAGGAGACCGGGGAGCTGTTTTTT. This encodes CASSLPPWEETGELFF. The rearrangement joins TRBV28 to TRBJ2-2, with D possibly TRBD2 on 6 matching bases. V shed 6 bases and J shed 5 bases, with 19 bases lying between them. The CDR3 extends over 16 amino acids. Germline CDR1 reads MDHEN; CDR2 reads SYDVKM.

This chain joins TRBV4-1 and TRBJ2-7; unclear D gene. Trimming removed 1 base at V and 0 bases at J, with 13 bases between. The length of the CDR3 is 16 residues. Germline V lookup: CDR1 MGHRA, CDR2 YSYEKL. The CDR3 region is CASSQAVRLRSYEQYF. The DNA for the CDR3 is TGCGCCAGCAGCCAAGCAGTAAGACTCCGCTCCTACGAGCAGTACTTC.

CDR3 residues: CASSEGTGSETQYF. CDR3 coding DNA: TGCGCCAGCTCCGAGGGGACAGGGTCAGAGACCCAGTACTTC. J is TRBJ2-5 and V is TRBV4-1; 9 bases map to TRBD1. CDR3 size: 14 residues. Germline V gives CDR1 MGHRA, CDR2 YSYEKL. V lost 8 bases, J lost 4 bases, and 8 bases stayed unmatched.

This clone was detected a few times. The chain uses TRBV28 and TRBJ1-5, with 7 bases aligning to TRBD1. CDR1 is MDHEN and CDR2 is SYDVKM in the germline V gene. The V gene end was trimmed by 8 bases and the J gene end by 11 bases; junction bases not matched to a gene: 12. CDR3 length: 13 amino acids. CDR3: CASRTGKDRAQHF. The CDR3 DNA reads as TGTGCCAGCCGGACAGGTAAGGATCGTGCCCAGCATTTT.

V usage is TRBV30 and J usage is TRBJ1-1; D ambiguous. This CDR3 is built from 13 residues. Trimming removed 6 bases at V and 1 base at J, with 12 bases between. Germline V gene sequence: CDR1 GTSNPN, CDR2 SVGIG (reference sequence). CDR3 sequence (DNA): TGTGCCTGTGACATTCCCGCGAACACTGAAGCTTTCTTT. This encodes CACDIPANTEAFF.

This chain links TRBV6-5 with TRBJ1-5; possible D gene TRBD1, 6 bases. The ends were cut back, 2 bases at V and 2 bases at J, with 10 bases in the middle. The CDR3 length is 15 residues. Per germline, CDR1 MNHEY and CDR2 SVGAGI. CDR3 sequence: CASSYQQGGNQPQHF. The DNA of the CDR3 is TGTGCCAGCAGTTACCAACAGGGCGGCAATCAGCCCCAGCATTTT.

V and J are TRBV27 and TRBJ2-1, with D maybe TRBD2 (5 bases). V shed 5 bases and J shed 0 bases, with 32 bases lying between them. Germline values: CDR1 MNHEY, CDR2 SMNVEV (reference sequence). This CDR3 comprises 22 residues. CDR3 amino acids: CASSTPSPMTIPPPLSYNEQFF. The CDR3 DNA follows: TGTGCCAGCAGTACCCCCTCCCCCATGACTATCCCTCCCCCCCTCTCCTACAATGAGCAGTTCTTC.

This rearrangement joins TRBV4-1 to TRBJ2-5, with 16 bases aligning to TRBD2. Losses at the gene ends were 0 bases for V and 5 bases for J; bases not matched to a gene: 18. CDR1 is MGHRA, CDR2 YSYEKL, per germline. The CDR3 has 22 amino acids. Here the CDR3 DNA reads TGCGCCAGCAGCCAAGAACTAGGGTATTCCGGGACTAGCGGGGGGGCGAGGGAGACCCAGTACTTC. It translates to CASSQELGYSGTSGGARETQYF.

The gene calls are TRBV2 and TRBJ1-1; D is uncertain. CDR3 size: 12 residues. The germline CDR1 and CDR2 sequences are SNHLY and FYNNEI. V was trimmed by 6 bases and J by 4 bases, leaving 9 bases between them. Written as DNA, the CDR3 is TGTGCCAGCAGCGACGGAGCCACTGAAGCTTTCTTT. Protein: CASSDGATEAFF.

The chain has TRBV30 and TRBJ1-5; 9 bases map to TRBD1. V lost 5 bases and J lost 7; bases outside the gene matches: 6. Germline loops: CDR1 GTSNPN, CDR2 SVGIG (reference sequence). This CDR3 region has 13 residues. Here the CDR3 reads CAWGGQGGQPQHF. The CDR3 DNA sequence: TGTGCCTGGGGGGGACAGGGCGGCCAGCCCCAGCATTTT.

The genes are TRBV29-1 and TRBJ1-4; no definite D call. Looked up from germline, CDR1 is SQVTM and CDR2 is ANQGSEA. The CDR3 spans 11 residues. Trimming shortened V by 6 bases and J by 5 bases, and 7 bases separated the two germline ends. DNA of the CDR3: TGCAGCGTCGGGAAGAATGAAAAACTGTTTTTT. Its translation: CSVGKNEKLFF. Full variable domain (remainder filled in from reference TRBV29-1 and TRBJ1-4): SAVISQKPSRDICQRGTSLTIQCQVDSQVTMMFWYRQQPGQSLTLIATANQGSEATYESGFVIDKFPISRPNLTFSTLTVSNMSPEDSSIYLCSVGKNEKLFFGSGTQLSVL.

The chain is built from TRBV30 and TRBJ2-7; 7 bases align to TRBD1. Trimming took 7 bases from V and 1 from J; bases not matched to a gene: 4. CDR1 and CDR2 from the germline V gene are GTSNPN and SVGIG (reference sequence). The length of the CDR3 is 12 residues. CDR3 coding DNA: TGTGCCTCCTCGACAGGGTCCTACGAGCAGTACTTC. This encodes CASSTGSYEQYF. The full variable domain, completed using reference TRBV30 and TRBJ2-7, is SQTIHQWPATLVQPVGSPLSLECTVEGTSNPNLYWYRQAAGRGLQLLFYSVGIGQISSEVPQNLSASRPQDRQFILSSKKLLLSDSGFYLCASSTGSYEQYFGPGTRLTVT.

This chain joins TRBV30 and TRBJ1-2; D remains ambiguous. V shed 0 bases and J shed 1 base, with 21 bases lying between them. The germline V gene has CDR1 GTSNPN and CDR2 SVGIG (reference sequence). This CDR3 has 18 amino acids. CDR3: CAWSVLLDRSGLNYGYTF. DNA of the CDR3: TGTGCCTGGAGTGTACTTCTCGACCGATCAGGTCTTAACTATGGCTACACCTTC.

The rearrangement uses TRBV6-5 and TRBJ2-7; 8 nucleotides match TRBD1. The CDR3 has 15 residues. V was pared by 6 bases and J by 3 bases, with 10 bases of the junction left unmatched. The germline CDR1 and CDR2 sequences are MNHEY and SVGAGI. The CDR3 protein is CASRSGDRMSYEQYF. CDR3 nucleotides: TGTGCCAGCAGGTCAGGGGACAGGATGAGCTACGAGCAGTACTTC.

V gene TRBV28 combines with J gene TRBJ1-4; no clear D. The CDR3 spans 14 residues. In germline, CDR1 is MDHEN, CDR2 SYDVKM. V shed 3 bases and J shed 7 bases, with 12 bases lying between them. CDR3 residues: CASSFYEDGEKLFF. The DNA for the CDR3 is TGTGCCAGCAGTTTCTACGAGGATGGTGAAAAACTGTTTTTT.

As DNA, the CDR3 is TGTGCCAGCAGTTTCGACAGAGATAGCAATCAGCCCCAGCATTTT. Its protein product is CASSFDRDSNQPQHF. The rearrangement joins TRBV27 to TRBJ1-5, with TRBD1 as a possible D gene (5 bases). This CDR3 is built from 15 residues. V shed 3 bases and J shed 0 bases, with 9 bases lying between them. Germline CDR1 MNHEY, CDR2 SMNVEV (reference sequence).

CDR3 DNA: TGTGCCAGCAGCCTAGCTTTTAGCTCCTACAATGAGCAGTTCTTC. Encoded protein: CASSLAFSSYNEQFF. The gene calls are TRBV11-2 and TRBJ2-1; D is perhaps TRBD2 (5 bases). Trimming removed 5 bases from V and 0 bases from J, with 11 bases in between. The CDR3 loop spans 15 amino acids. The V gene's germline CDR1 is SGHAT and CDR2 FQNNGV.

This clone was recorded only once. The gene calls are TRBV5-1 and TRBJ2-7; D gene uncertain. V lost 4 bases and J 0 bases, leaving 11 bases between the germline ends. There are 14 residues in the CDR3. Germline loops: CDR1 SGHRS, CDR2 YFSETQ. The CDR3 sequence is CASSPHTRSYEQYF. The DNA for the CDR3 is TGCGCCAGCAGCCCACATACACGCTCCTACGAGCAGTACTTC.